This TCR beta chain was documented in a study of shared clonotypes between healthy human individuals. From germline, CDR1 is MNHNY and CDR2 SVGAGI (reference sequence). With 6 bases clipped from V and 6 bases from J, the junction kept 15 bases outside the gene matches. The CDR3 extends over 16 amino acids. The table came from immunoSEQ multiplex PCR; TCRdb's copy has only in-frame clones and leaves some out. The sample includes about 960,000 clones, approximately 80% seen only once; the top ten take about 1.5%. The source of this sequence is a man aged 18 to 29 in good health. J is TRBJ1-1 and V is TRBV6-6; 8 bases line up with TRBD1. Sequenced material: memory CD4+ T cells sorted from blood. Noted subset: CD45RA-negative fraction. The CDR3: CASSPQPGGGFSEAFF. CDR3 DNA sequence: TGTGCCAGCAGCCCTCAACCAGGGGGCGGCTTTTCTGAAGCTTTCTTT.